Sequencing of this TCR beta chain was carried out in a study of graft-versus-host responses after intestinal transplantation. Points on this clone: Its antigen is not known.

TCRdb's table, derived via immunoSEQ multiplex PCR, lists solely in-frame clones and lacks some. The sample yields about 85,000 clones, under 95% seen once. CDR3 length: 14 amino acids. Trimming removed 1 base from V and 8 bases from J, with 14 bases in between. Germline lookup yields CDR1 SEHNR and CDR2 FQNEAQ (reference sequence). The sequence came from a human donor who was the organ donor for an intestinal transplant. The chain recombines TRBV7-9 with TRBJ1-2; no clear D. The specimen was unstimulated CD8+ T cells sorted from spleen or lymph node cells, collected before transplant. The DNA of the CDR3 is TGTGCCAGCAGCTTAGATGTGTCTGGGGAGGGCTACACCTTC. This translates into CASSLDVSGEGYTF.